The T cell receptor (beta chain) under discussion was sequenced for a study of shared clonotypes between healthy human individuals. Produced via immunoSEQ multiplex PCR; TCRdb's table is partial and in-frame only. The profile shows nearly 2 million clones, about 95% of them singletons. Germline lookup yields CDR1 MGHRA and CDR2 YSYEKL. The V end was cut by 1 base, the J end by 3 bases, with 9 bases between. The CDR3 contains 14 residues. Selected positively for CCR7 and CD45RO-negative, naive CD8 cells excluded terminally differentiated effector memory CD45RA+ cells. The sequenced material came from naive CD8+ T cells sorted from blood. The J gene is TRBJ2-5, the V gene TRBV4-1; D might be TRBD2 (5 bases). The TCR was taken from a young man in good health. CDR3 in DNA: TGCGCCAGCAGCCAAGTTCGGGGAAAAGAGACCCAGTACTTC. Translated: CASSQVRGKETQYF.